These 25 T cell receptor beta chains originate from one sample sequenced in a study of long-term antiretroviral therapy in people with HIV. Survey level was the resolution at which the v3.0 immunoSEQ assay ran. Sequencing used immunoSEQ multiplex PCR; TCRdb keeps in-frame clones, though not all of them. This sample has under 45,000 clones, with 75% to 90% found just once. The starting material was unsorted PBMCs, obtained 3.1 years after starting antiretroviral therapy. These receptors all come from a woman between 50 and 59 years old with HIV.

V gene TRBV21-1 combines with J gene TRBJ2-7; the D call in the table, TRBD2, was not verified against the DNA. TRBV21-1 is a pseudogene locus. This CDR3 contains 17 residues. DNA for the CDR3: TGTGCCAGCATACCAACTTGGACTAGCGGCGCCTCCTACGAGCAGTACTTC. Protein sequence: CASIPTWTSGASYEQYF.

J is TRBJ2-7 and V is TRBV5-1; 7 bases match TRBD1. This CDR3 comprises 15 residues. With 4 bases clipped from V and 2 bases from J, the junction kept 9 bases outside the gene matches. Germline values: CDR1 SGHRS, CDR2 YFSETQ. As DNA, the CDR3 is TGCGCCAGCAGCCCCCGACAGGGCCACCCCTACGAGCAGTACTTC. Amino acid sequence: CASSPRQGHPYEQYF.

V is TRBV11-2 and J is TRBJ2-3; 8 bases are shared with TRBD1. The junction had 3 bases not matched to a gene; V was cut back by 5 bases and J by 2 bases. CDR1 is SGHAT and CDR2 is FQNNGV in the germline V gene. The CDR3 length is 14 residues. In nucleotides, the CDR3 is TGTGCCAGCAGCCGGACAGGGTTCACAGATACGCAGTATTTT. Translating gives CASSRTGFTDTQYF. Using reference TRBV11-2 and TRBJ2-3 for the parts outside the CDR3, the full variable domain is EAGVAQSPRYKIIEKRQSVAFWCNPISGHATLYWYQQILGQGPKLLIQFQNNGVVDDSQLPKDRFSAERLKGVDSTLKIQPAKLEDSAVYLCASSRTGFTDTQYFGPGTRLTVL.

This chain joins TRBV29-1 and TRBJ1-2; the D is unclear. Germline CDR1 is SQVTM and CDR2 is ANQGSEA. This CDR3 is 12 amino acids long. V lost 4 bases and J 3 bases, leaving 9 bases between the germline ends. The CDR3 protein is CSVAVGDYGYTF. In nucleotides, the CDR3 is TGCAGCGTTGCGGTGGGAGACTATGGCTACACCTTC.

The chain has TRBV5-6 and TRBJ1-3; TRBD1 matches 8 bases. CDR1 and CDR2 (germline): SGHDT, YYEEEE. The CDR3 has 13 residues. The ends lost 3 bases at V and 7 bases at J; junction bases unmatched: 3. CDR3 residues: CASSSRQGNTIYF. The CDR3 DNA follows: TGTGCCAGCAGCTCCAGACAGGGGAACACCATATATTTT.

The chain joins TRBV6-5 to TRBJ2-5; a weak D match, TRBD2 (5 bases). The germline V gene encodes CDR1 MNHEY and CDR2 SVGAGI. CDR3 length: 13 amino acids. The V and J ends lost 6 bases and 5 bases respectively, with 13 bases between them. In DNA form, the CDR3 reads TGTGCCAGCAGACCCGTTTCGGGGGAGACCCAGTACTTC. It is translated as CASRPVSGETQYF.

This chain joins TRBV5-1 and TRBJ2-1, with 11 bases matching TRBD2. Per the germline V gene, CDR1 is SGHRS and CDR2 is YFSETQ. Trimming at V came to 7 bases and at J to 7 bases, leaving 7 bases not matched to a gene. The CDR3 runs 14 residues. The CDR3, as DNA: TGCGCCAGCGCAGCTAGCGGGGGGCCGAATGAGCAGTTCTTC. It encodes CASAASGGPNEQFF.

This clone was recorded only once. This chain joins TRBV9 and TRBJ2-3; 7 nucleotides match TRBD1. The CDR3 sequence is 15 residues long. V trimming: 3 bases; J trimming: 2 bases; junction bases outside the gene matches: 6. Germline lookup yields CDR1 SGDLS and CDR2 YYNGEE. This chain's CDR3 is CASSARDSHTDTQYF. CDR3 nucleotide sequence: TGTGCCAGCAGCGCCCGGGACAGCCACACAGATACGCAGTATTTT.

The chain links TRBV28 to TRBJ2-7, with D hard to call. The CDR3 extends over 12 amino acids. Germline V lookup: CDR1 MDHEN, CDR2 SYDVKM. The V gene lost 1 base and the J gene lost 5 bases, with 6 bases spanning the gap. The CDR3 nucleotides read TGTGCCAGCAGTTTATTCCCCGACGAGCAGTACTTC. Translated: CASSLFPDEQYF.

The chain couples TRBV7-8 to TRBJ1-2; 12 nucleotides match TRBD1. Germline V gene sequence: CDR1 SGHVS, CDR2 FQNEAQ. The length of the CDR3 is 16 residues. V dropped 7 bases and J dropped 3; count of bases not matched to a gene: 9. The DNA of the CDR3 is TGTGCCAGCACCCCCCGGGACAGGGGGCTGGACTATGGCTACACCTTC. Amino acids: CASTPRDRGLDYGYTF.

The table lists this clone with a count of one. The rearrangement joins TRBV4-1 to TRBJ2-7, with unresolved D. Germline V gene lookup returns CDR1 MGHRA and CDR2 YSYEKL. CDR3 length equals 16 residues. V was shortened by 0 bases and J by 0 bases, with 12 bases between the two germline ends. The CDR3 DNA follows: TGCGCCAGCAGCCAAGAAGCAGGACCCCGCTCCTACGAGCAGTACTTC. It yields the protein CASSQEAGPRSYEQYF.

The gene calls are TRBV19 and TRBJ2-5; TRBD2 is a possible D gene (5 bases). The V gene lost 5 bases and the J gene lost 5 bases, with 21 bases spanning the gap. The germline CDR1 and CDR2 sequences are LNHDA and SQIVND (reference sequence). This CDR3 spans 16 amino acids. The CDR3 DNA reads TGTGCCAGTAGTGGAGGCGGACCAGTAGAGGTGGAGACCCAGTACTTC. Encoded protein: CASSGGGPVEVETQYF.

CDR3 sequence (DNA): TGTGCCAGTTCGGGGGACGGGAGCGAGCAGTACTTC. As protein: CASSGDGSEQYF. The rearrangement uses TRBV2 and TRBJ2-7, with D perhaps matching TRBD2 (6 bases). The length of the CDR3 is 12 residues. Trimming shortened V by 9 bases and J by 6 bases, and 15 bases separated the two germline ends. CDR1 is SNHLY, CDR2 FYNNEI, per germline. The complete variable domain, with remaining parts taken from reference TRBV2 and TRBJ2-7, reads EPEVTQTPSHQVTQMGQEVILRCVPISNHLYFYWYRQILGQKVEFLVSFYNNEISEKSEIFDDQFSVERPDGSNFTLKIRSTKLEDSAMYFCASSGDGSEQYFGPGTRLTVT.

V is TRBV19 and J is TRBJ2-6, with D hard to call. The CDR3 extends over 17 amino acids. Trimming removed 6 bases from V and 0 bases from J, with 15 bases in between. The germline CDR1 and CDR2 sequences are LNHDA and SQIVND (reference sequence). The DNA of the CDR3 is TGTGCCAGTAGCCCCGAGAGGTGGTACTCTGGGGCCAACGTCCTGACTTTC. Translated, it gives CASSPERWYSGANVLTF.

The CDR3, as DNA: TGTGCCACCGGGTGGGGATCCACTAACTATGGCTACACCTTC. Its translation: CATGWGSTNYGYTF. This chain joins TRBV6-5 and TRBJ1-2, with D unclear. Germline V gene lookup returns CDR1 MNHEY and CDR2 SVGAGI. The V gene lost 10 bases and the J gene lost 0 bases, with 15 bases spanning the gap. The CDR3 runs to 14 residues.

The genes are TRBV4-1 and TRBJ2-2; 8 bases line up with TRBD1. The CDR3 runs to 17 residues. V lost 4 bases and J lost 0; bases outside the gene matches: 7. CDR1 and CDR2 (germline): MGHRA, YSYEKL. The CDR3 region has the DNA TGCGCCAGCAGCCCAACGGGGACAGGAGCGAACACCGGGGAGCTGTTTTTT. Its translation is CASSPTGTGANTGELFF.

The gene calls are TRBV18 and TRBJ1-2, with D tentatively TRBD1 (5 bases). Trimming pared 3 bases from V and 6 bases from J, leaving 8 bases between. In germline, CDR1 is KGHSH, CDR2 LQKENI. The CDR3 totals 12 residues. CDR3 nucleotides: TGTGCCAGCTCACCGACAGCGGATGGCTACACCTTC. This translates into CASSPTADGYTF.

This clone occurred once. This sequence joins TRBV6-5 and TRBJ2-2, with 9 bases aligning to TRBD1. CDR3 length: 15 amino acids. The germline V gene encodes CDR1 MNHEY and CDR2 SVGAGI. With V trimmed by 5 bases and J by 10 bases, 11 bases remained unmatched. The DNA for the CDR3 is TGTGCCAGCAGTAAAGACAGGGGGACGGTTTTGGAGCTGTTTTTT. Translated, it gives CASSKDRGTVLELFF.

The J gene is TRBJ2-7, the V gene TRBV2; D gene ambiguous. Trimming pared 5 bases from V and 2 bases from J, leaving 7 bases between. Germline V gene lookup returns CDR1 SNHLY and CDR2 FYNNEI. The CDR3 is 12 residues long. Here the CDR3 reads CASSRGAYEQYF. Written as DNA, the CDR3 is TGTGCCAGCAGTAGAGGCGCCTACGAGCAGTACTTC.

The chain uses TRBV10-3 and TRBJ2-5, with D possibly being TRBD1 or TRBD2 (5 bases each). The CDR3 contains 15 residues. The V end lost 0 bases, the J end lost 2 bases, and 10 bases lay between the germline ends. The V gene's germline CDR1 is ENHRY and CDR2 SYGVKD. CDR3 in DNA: TGTGCCATCAGTGAGTCACGGGGCCAACAAGAGACCCAGTACTTC. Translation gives CAISESRGQQETQYF.

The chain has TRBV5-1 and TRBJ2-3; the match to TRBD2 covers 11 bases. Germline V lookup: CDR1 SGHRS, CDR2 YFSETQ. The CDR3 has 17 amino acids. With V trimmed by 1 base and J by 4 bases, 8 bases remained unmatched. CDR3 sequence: CASSLFPSGGPADTQYF. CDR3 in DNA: TGCGCCAGCAGCTTGTTTCCTAGCGGGGGGCCCGCAGATACGCAGTATTTT.

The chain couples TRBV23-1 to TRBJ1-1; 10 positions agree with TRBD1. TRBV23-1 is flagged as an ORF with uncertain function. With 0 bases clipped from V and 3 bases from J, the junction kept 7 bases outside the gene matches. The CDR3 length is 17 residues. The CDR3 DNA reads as TGCGCCAGCAGTCAATCCCGGGACAGGGGAGAGGACACTGAAGCTTTCTTT. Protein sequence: CASSQSRDRGEDTEAFF.

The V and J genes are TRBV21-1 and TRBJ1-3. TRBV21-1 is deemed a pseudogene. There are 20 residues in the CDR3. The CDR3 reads CASRPGGQRRWPRSGNTIYF. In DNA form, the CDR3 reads TGTGCCAGCAGACCTGGCGGCCAGAGAAGGTGGCCCAGATCTGGAAACACCATATATTTT.

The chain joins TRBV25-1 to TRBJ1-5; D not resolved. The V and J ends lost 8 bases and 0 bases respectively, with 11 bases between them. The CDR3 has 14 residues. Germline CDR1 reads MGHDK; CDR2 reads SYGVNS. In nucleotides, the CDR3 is TGTGCCAGCGCCGGGTGGTATAGCAATCAGCCCCAGCATTTT. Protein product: CASAGWYSNQPQHF. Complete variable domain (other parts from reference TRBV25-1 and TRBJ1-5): EADIYQTPRYLVIGTGKKITLECSQTMGHDKMYWYQQDPGMELHLIHYSYGVNSTEKGDLSSESTVSRIRTEHFPLTLESARPSHTSQYLCASAGWYSNQPQHFGDGTRLSIL.

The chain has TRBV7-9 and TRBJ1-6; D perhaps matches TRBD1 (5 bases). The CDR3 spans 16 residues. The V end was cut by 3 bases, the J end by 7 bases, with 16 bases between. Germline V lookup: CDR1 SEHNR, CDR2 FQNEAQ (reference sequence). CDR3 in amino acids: CASSLGGGGMNSPLHF. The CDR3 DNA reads TGTGCCAGCAGCTTGGGCGGTGGGGGTATGAATTCACCCCTCCACTTT.